The 12 T cell receptor beta chains presented below share a single source sample, sequenced in a study of siplizumab effects on memory and regulatory T cells. This table comes from immunoSEQ multiplex PCR, and its TCRdb copy is limited to in-frame clones, with some not included. The repertoire has more than 85,000 clones, about 92% of them found once; the top ten carry 0.32%. The sequencing sample was made of CD4+ T cells sorted from blood. Receptors were obtained from a human donor in good health.

This chain uses TRBV6-5 with TRBJ2-7, with 9 nucleotides matching TRBD1. The CDR3 runs to 15 residues. Germline-derived CDR1 and CDR2 are MNHEY and SVGAGI. V was clipped by 6 bases and J by 4 bases; unmatched bases: 10. The CDR3 sequence is CASSPRGTGWYEQYF. The CDR3 DNA is TGTGCCAGCAGCCCCCGCGGGACAGGGTGGTACGAGCAGTACTTC.

The rearrangement links TRBV7-2 to TRBJ1-3, with D possibly being TRBD1 (5 bases). Germline V gene data show CDR1 as SGHTA and CDR2 as FQGNSA. The V end was cut by 1 base, the J end by 8 bases, with 15 bases between. The CDR3 spans 15 residues. CDR3 DNA: TGTGCCAGCAGCTTAGGCGGGGCCCCGAGTGACACCATATATTTT. It translates to CASSLGGAPSDTIYF.

This rearrangement joins TRBV30 to TRBJ2-1; 7 nucleotides agree with TRBD2. This CDR3 is 14 amino acids long. Germline lookup yields CDR1 GTSNPN and CDR2 SVGIG (reference sequence). V lost 7 bases and J lost 7; bases outside the gene matches: 13. Here the CDR3 reads CASEQVGGRNEQFF. As DNA, the CDR3 is TGTGCCTCTGAGCAGGTGGGAGGGCGGAATGAGCAGTTCTTC.

The chain carries TRBV30 and TRBJ1-5; 8 bases fit TRBD1. Germline CDR1 GTSNPN, CDR2 SVGIG (reference sequence). The trim removed 4 bases at V and 6 bases at J, leaving 8 bases unmatched. CDR3 size: 14 residues. CDR3 residues: CAWTLGQGTQPQHF. Written as DNA, the CDR3 is TGTGCCTGGACCTTAGGACAGGGAACTCAGCCCCAGCATTTT. Looking up the rest from reference TRBV30 and TRBJ1-5 gives the full variable domain: SQTIHQWPATLVQPVGSPLSLECTVEGTSNPNLYWYRQAAGRGLQLLFYSVGIGQISSEVPQNLSASRPQDRQFILSSKKLLLSDSGFYLCAWTLGQGTQPQHFGDGTRLSIL.

This clone was observed once. The chain combines TRBV4-1 with TRBJ2-2; 14 nucleotides line up with TRBD2. V was clipped by 4 bases and J by 4 bases; unmatched bases: 5. This CDR3 spans 17 amino acids. From germline, CDR1 is MGHRA and CDR2 YSYEKL. The CDR3 DNA sequence: TGCGCCAGCAGCCCAGGGACTAGCGGGAGAGTCACCGGGGAGCTGTTTTTT. It codes for CASSPGTSGRVTGELFF.

The V and J genes are TRBV5-6 and TRBJ2-7, with TRBD1 identical over 9 bases. There are 16 residues in the CDR3. Germline-derived CDR1 and CDR2 are SGHDT and YYEEEE. J was trimmed by 4 bases and V by 2 bases; bases with no gene match: 10. The CDR3 here is CASSFFRRDRVYEQYF. CDR3 bases: TGTGCCAGCAGCTTTTTCCGTCGGGACAGGGTGTACGAGCAGTACTTC.

The chain recombines TRBV5-4 with TRBJ2-5; 7 bases agree with TRBD1. In germline, CDR1 is SGHNT, CDR2 YYREEE (reference sequence). This CDR3 spans 15 amino acids. J gave up 2 bases and V 2 bases, and 6 bases lay outside the gene matches. CDR3 protein: CASSFPGGSQETQYF. In DNA form, the CDR3 reads TGTGCCAGCAGCTTCCCAGGGGGATCACAAGAGACCCAGTACTTC.

V and J are TRBV27 and TRBJ1-2; D is perhaps TRBD1 (6 bases). Germline CDR1 and CDR2: MNHEY and SMNVEV (reference sequence). The ends were cut back, 3 bases at V and 2 bases at J, with 13 bases in the middle. The CDR3 length is 15 residues. The CDR3 sequence: CASSFYRGGNYGYTF. CDR3 DNA: TGTGCCAGCAGTTTTTATAGAGGGGGGAACTATGGCTACACCTTC.

The J gene is TRBJ2-1, the V gene TRBV19; TRBD1 is a possible D gene (6 bases). V was trimmed by 6 bases and J by 6 bases, leaving 15 bases between them. The CDR3 is made up of 14 amino acids. Germline V gene data show CDR1 as LNHDA and CDR2 as SQIVND (reference sequence). CDR3 DNA sequence: TGTGCCAGTAGCCCCGGGACAAGGAGCAATGAGCAGTTCTTC. It encodes CASSPGTRSNEQFF.

The V gene is TRBV10-3, the J gene TRBJ2-3; the D gene is possibly TRBD2 (6 bases). V lost 3 bases and J 4 bases, leaving 17 bases between the germline ends. Germline V gives CDR1 ENHRY, CDR2 SYGVKD. The CDR3 extends over 16 amino acids. CDR3 nucleotide sequence: TGTGCCATCAGTGATGCAGGCGCGGGGACGGCAGATACGCAGTATTTT. This encodes CAISDAGAGTADTQYF.

The V and J genes are TRBV28 and TRBJ2-7; D is perhaps TRBD1 (5 bases). V was clipped by 5 bases and J by 1 base, with 18 bases between them. This CDR3 is 16 amino acids long. The germline V gene encodes CDR1 MDHEN and CDR2 SYDVKM. CDR3 nucleotides: TGTGCCAGCAGTCTAGTGGCAGGGCATACGTCCTACGAGCAGTACTTC. Translation gives CASSLVAGHTSYEQYF.

The sample holds one count of this clone. This rearrangement joins TRBV19 to TRBJ1-5; the match to TRBD1 covers 9 bases. The germline V gene has CDR1 LNHDA and CDR2 SQIVND (reference sequence). Trimming at V came to 6 bases and at J to 4 bases, leaving 4 bases not matched to a gene. The CDR3 consists of 14 residues. The CDR3 nucleotides read TGTGCCAGTAGGCGGACAGGGGATAATCAGCCCCAGCATTTT. Protein product: CASRRTGDNQPQHF. The full variable domain, completed using reference TRBV19 and TRBJ1-5, is DGGITQSPKYLFRKEGQNVTLSCEQNLNHDAMYWYRQDPGQGLRLIYYSQIVNDFQKGDIAEGYSVSREKKESFPLTVTSAQKNPTAFYLCASRRTGDNQPQHFGDGTRLSIL.